This entry features one TCR beta chain sequence. What it binds is unknown. For the second PCR, which ran for roughly 7 to 11 cycles, a sample-barcoded 5' primer and a J-beta primer mix were used. MiXCR, applied by TCRdb to the 5' RACE reads, yields one record per CDR3 protein. This table has 1.8 million or so distinct CDR3 sequences, approximately 40% appearing once. Extraction yielded at least 5 micrograms of total RNA per sample. The CDR3 totals 14 residues. Germline V CDR1 and CDR2: LGHDT, YNNKEL (reference sequence). Between the trimmed V and J ends, which lost 4 bases and 7 bases, there was a span of 14 bases. These data come from a study of blood T cells in healthy people across ages. General study points: The study regarded diversity estimates from one million T cells as underestimates. Across the age range, TCR beta diversity per million T cells fell in a roughly linear way.

The V and J genes are TRBV3-1 and TRBJ1-5; D gene uncertain. This clonotype was obtained from a human donor in good health. The sample taken for sequencing was blood. CDR3 nucleotides: TGTGCCAGCAGCCCCAAGAATGGGGAGCAGCCCCAGCATTTT. This sequence encodes CASSPKNGEQPQHF.